This TCR beta chain derives from a study of metastatic and nonmetastatic thyroid tumors. Study background: A comparison of repertoires was made across blood and tumor or nodule tissue from malignant and benign thyroid patients.

No patient had received any treatment before thyroid surgery. By share, this clone counts as medium-sized. TCRdb re-called clones from the PCR reads using MiXCR. The sample consists of under 20,000 clones, approximately 35% of them appearing once. The CDR3 has 13 residues. Trimming cost V 7 bases and J 2 bases, with 12 bases left between them. Germline V lookup: CDR1 SEHNR, CDR2 FQNEAQ (reference sequence). Sequenced sample: tumor tissue. The rearrangement links TRBV7-9 to TRBJ2-7; D is uncertain. This receptor was identified in a female donor with papillary thyroid cancer or a benign thyroid nodule (not recorded which). Some clones in this sample may be carry-over from other donors' samples. The CDR3 nucleotides read TGTGCCAGCATCCCGGTATCCACCTACGAGCAGTACTTC. Translation: CASIPVSTYEQYF.